The clone carrying this TCR beta chain was counted only a few times. Its target is not known. This CDR3 spans 16 amino acids. Looked up from germline, CDR1 is LGHDT and CDR2 is YNNKEL (reference sequence). Unmatched junction bases numbered 6, after V lost 0 bases and J lost 2 bases. TCRdb re-analysed the 5' RACE reads in MiXCR, keeping a single row per CDR3 protein. The sample gives more than 150,000 distinct CDR3 sequences, approximately 17% of which show up once; roughly 4% is in the top ten. These data belong to a study of T-cell memory formation after mild COVID-19. General study findings and limits: Detection of some responders pre-infection suggested pre-existing cross-reactive memory T cells participated. The study found contracting CD4+ clones mainly in CM and EM and contracting CD8+ clones in EMRA.

This TCR was recovered from a man aged 18 to 30 who had mild COVID-19 (a few samples of this study predate the infection). Cell type and time point are not known. The sequenced sample consisted of PBMCs or a T cell subset sorted from them (not recorded which). The genes are TRBV3-1 and TRBJ2-7, with TRBD2 matching over 8 bases. For the CDR3, the DNA is TGTGCCAGCAGCCAAGATCCAAGCGGGGGAACCTACGAGCAGTACTTC. It encodes CASSQDPSGGTYEQYF.